The present T cell receptor beta chain was sequenced within a study of T-cell memory formation after mild COVID-19. This clonotype was counted only a few times. Its target is unknown. The study's findings and limits: There were some responding clones in pre-infection memory, which suggested that cross-reactive memory had joined. Contracting CD4+ clones sat mainly in CM and EM; CD8+ in EMRA. Proof of SARS-CoV-2 specificity was absent for the second-wave clones that crested on day 37.

Germline trimming cut 6 bases from V and 2 bases from J; bases unmatched to any gene: 8. The length of the CDR3 is 15 residues. Looked up from germline, CDR1 is MNHEY and CDR2 is SMNVEV (reference sequence). Constant-segment-primed 5'RACE gave TCR alpha and TCR beta cDNA libraries with sample barcodes and UMIs. TCRdb recomputed calls from the 5' RACE reads with MiXCR, one row per CDR3 protein. The table lists 250,000 to 350,000 distinct CDR3 sequences, about a sixth of them singletons. Sequences were obtained from PBMCs or a T cell subset sorted from them (not recorded which). The TCR originated in a man aged 18 to 35 who had mild COVID-19 (a few samples of this study predate the infection). Cell type and time point are not known. V is TRBV27 and J is TRBJ2-3; TRBD2 matches at 7 bases. CDR3 DNA sequence: TGTGCCAGCAGCTGGGGAGCGGGGTACACAGATACGCAGTATTTT. Its translation is CASSWGAGYTDTQYF.